In its sample, the clone carrying this TCR beta chain ranks as medium-sized. No antigen is known for it. This sample is drawn from a study of molecular identifiers for immune sequencing clone quantification. General observations from the study: Clones above 20 RNA copies held over 99% of effector molecules, under 1% in naive cells.

Sorting isolated naive CD8 T cells as CD8+CD4-CCR7+CD45RA+ events. Previously described methods and listed TCR primers were employed for the bulk TCR libraries. TCRdb fed the PCR reads into MiXCR, producing one record per CDR3 protein. The sample consists of fewer than 10,000 distinct CDR3 sequences, roughly a fifth of them appearing once. V trimming: 7 bases; J trimming: 6 bases; junction bases outside the gene matches: 9. The CDR3 covers 15 residues. Per germline, CDR1 SNHLY and CDR2 FYNNEI. The receptor was derived from a human donor in good health. Some libraries in this study had Jurkat cell RNA spiked in. The specimen was naive CD8+ T cells from blood, with Jurkat cell RNA spiked in. Regarding subset: FACS-sorted CD8+CD4-CCR7+CD45RA+ naive T cells. This rearrangement joins TRBV2 to TRBJ2-3; 11 positions agree with TRBD2. CDR3 residues: CASTSVAGGRDTQYF. The DNA of the CDR3 is TGTGCCAGCACGTCGGTAGCGGGAGGGAGGGATACGCAGTATTTT.